This passage covers 3 T cell receptor beta chains from one sample sequenced in a study of OX40 agonist ivuxolimab in advanced cancers. The repertoire was sequenced with immunoSEQ multiplex PCR; TCRdb's copy has only in-frame clones and lacks some. Of about 83,000 clones listed, around 80% were seen once; the top ten hold approximately 1.9%. Specimen: CD4+ or CD8+ T cells sorted from blood, collected in a trial of the OX40 agonist ivuxolimab. These TCRs come from an adult with an advanced solid tumor such as melanoma, head and neck, liver or kidney cancer.

CDR3 coding DNA: TGCGCCAGCAGCTTGGCGGGGGCGAATCTCATCTACGAGCAGTACTTC. Its translation: CASSLAGANLIYEQYF. The chain recombines TRBV5-1 with TRBJ2-7; D assignment may be TRBD1 or TRBD2 (6 bases each). The CDR3 length is 16 residues. The germline gives CDR1 SGHRS, CDR2 YFSETQ. The V end lost 0 bases, the J end lost 3 bases, and 16 bases lay between the germline ends. Looking up the rest from reference TRBV5-1 and TRBJ2-7 gives the full variable domain: KAGVTQTPRYLIKTRGQQVTLSCSPISGHRSVSWYQQTPGQGLQFLFEYFSETQRNKGNFPGRFSGRQFSNSRSEMNVSTLELGDSALYLCASSLAGANLIYEQYFGPGTRLTVT.

This chain joins TRBV28 and TRBJ1-2; maybe TRBD1 (6 bases). V gave up 5 bases and J gave up 8 bases, with 15 bases separating them. This CDR3 contains 13 residues. Germline-derived CDR1 and CDR2 are MDHEN and SYDVKM. CDR3 nucleotide sequence: TGTGCCAGCAGTGCCGGGACAACATTCGGCTACACCTTC. It specifies CASSAGTTFGYTF.

This clone was detected only a few times. The J gene is TRBJ1-1, the V gene TRBV10-3, with a weak D call TRBD1 (6 bases). The germline gives CDR1 ENHRY, CDR2 SYGVKD. The length of the CDR3 is 13 residues. V was trimmed by 3 bases and J by 14 bases, leaving 19 bases between them. The CDR3 DNA follows: TGTGCCATCAGTGAAAGTGGGGCGGATGGGGGCTTCTTT. Protein: CAISESGADGGFF.